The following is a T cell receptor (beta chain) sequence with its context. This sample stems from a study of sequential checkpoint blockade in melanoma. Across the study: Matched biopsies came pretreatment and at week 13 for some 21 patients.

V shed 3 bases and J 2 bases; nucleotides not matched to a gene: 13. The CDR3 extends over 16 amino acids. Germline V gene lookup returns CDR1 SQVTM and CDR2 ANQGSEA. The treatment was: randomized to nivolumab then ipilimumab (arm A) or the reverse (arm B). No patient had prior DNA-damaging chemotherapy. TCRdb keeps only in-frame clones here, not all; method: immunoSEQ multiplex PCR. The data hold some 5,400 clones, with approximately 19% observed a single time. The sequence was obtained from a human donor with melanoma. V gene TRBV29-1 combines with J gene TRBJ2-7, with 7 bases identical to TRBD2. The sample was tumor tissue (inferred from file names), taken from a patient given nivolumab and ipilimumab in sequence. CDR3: CSVDVRGEGSPYEQYF. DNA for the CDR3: TGCAGCGTTGACGTTCGGGGGGAGGGGAGCCCCTACGAGCAGTACTTC.